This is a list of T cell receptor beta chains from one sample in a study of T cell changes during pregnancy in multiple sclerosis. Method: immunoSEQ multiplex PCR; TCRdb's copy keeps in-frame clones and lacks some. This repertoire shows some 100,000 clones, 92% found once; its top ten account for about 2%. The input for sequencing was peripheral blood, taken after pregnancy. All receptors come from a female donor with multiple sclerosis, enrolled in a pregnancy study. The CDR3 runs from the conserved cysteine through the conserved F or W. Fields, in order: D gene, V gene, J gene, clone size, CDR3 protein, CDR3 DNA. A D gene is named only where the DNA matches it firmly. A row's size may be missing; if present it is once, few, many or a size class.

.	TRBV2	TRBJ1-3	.	CASKLQTGSGNTIYF	TGTGCCAGCAAATTACAAACAGGGAGCGGAAACACCATATATTTT
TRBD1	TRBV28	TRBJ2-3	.	CASSLAGQGTDTQYF	TGTGCCAGCAGTTTAGCGGGACAGGGTACAGATACGCAGTATTTT
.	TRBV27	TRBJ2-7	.	CASSLAGRSYEQYF	TGTGCCAGCAGTTTAGCGGGCCGCTCCTACGAGCAGTACTTC
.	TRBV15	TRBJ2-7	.	CATSRGGHPGVYEQYF	TGTGCCACCAGCAGAGGAGGACACCCGGGAGTTTACGAGCAGTACTTC
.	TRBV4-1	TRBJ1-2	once	CASSQGEDRAGNYGYTF	TGCGCCAGCAGCCAAGGTGAGGACAGAGCCGGTAACTATGGCTACACCTTC
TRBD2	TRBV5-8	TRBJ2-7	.	CASSTGYEREGYEQYF	TGTGCCAGCAGCACCGGTTATGAGCGGGAGGGCTACGAGCAGTACTTC
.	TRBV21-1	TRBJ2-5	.	CASSKEGTYNRETQYF	TGTGCCAGCAGCAAAGAGGGGACTTATAACAGAGAGACCCAGTACTTC
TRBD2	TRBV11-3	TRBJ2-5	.	CASSSGRAAETQYF	TGTGCCAGCAGCTCCGGGAGGGCCGCAGAGACCCAGTACTTC
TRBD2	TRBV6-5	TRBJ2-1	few	CASGGTRGYNEQFF	TGTGCCAGCGGCGGGACTAGAGGCTACAATGAGCAGTTCTTC
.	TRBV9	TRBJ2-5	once	CASSVTGSQETQYF	TGTGCCAGCAGCGTAACGGGATCCCAAGAGACCCAGTACTTC
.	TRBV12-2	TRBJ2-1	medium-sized	CASRSRDRGSYNEQFF	TGTGCAAGTCGCTCTAGGGACAGAGGCTCCTACAATGAGCAGTTCTTC
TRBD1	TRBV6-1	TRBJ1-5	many	CASSSGTENQPQHF	TGTGCCAGCAGTTCCGGGACAGAGAATCAGCCCCAGCATTTT
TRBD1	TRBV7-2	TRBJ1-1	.	CASSPQGQVKAFF	TGTGCCAGCAGCCCTCAGGGACAGGTTAAAGCTTTCTTT
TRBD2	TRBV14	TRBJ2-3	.	CASSQLSGRAQDTQYF	TGTGCCAGCAGCCAGCTTAGCGGGAGGGCCCAAGATACGCAGTATTTT
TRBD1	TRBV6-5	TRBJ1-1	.	CASSRDRGNTEAFF	TGTGCCAGCAGCCGGGACAGGGGGAACACTGAAGCTTTCTTT
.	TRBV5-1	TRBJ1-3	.	CASSLVQSGNTIYF	TGCGCCAGCAGCTTGGTACAATCTGGAAACACCATATATTTT
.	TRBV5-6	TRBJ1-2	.	CASSLPPGKGKYPPGYTF	TGTGCCAGCAGCTTGCCCCCCGGGAAGGGAAAGTACCCCCCGGGCTACACCTTC
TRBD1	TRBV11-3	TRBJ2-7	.	CASSIDRGNEQYF	TGTGCCAGCAGCATCGACAGGGGGAACGAGCAGTACTTC
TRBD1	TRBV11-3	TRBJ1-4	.	CASSYGTGGEKLFF	TGTGCCAGCAGCTACGGGACAGGGGGTGAAAAACTGTTTTTT
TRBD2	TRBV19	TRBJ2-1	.	CASSTTGTGTSDYNEQFF	TGTGCCAGTAGTACCACTGGGACCGGGACTAGCGATTACAATGAGCAGTTCTTC
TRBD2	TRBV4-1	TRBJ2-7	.	CASSQEPSGFSYEQYF	TGCGCCAGCAGCCAAGAACCTAGCGGGTTTTCCTACGAGCAGTACTTC
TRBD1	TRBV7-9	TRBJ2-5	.	CASSEGQGGGGRETQYF	TGTGCCAGCAGCGAGGGACAGGGTGGTGGTGGACGGGAGACCCAGTACTTC
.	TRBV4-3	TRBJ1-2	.	CASSQDGAFRGYTF	TGCGCCAGCAGCCAAGATGGGGCGTTTCGGGGCTACACCTTC
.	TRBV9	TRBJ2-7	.	CASSPTDRHSYEQYF	TGTGCCAGCAGCCCTACGGACAGACACTCCTACGAGCAGTACTTC
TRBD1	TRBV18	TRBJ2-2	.	CASSPGQGTGELFF	TGTGCCAGCTCACCTGGACAGGGTACCGGGGAGCTGTTTTTT
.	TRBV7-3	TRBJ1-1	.	CASSSGVNTEAFF	TGTGCCAGCAGCTCTGGAGTGAACACTGAAGCTTTCTTT
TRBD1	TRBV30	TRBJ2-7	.	CAWDRGYEQYF	TGTGCCTGGGACAGGGGCTACGAGCAGTACTTC
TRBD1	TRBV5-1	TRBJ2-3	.	CASSLETGSTDTQYF	TGCGCCAGCAGCCTGGAGACAGGGAGCACAGATACGCAGTATTTT
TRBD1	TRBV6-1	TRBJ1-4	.	CASRGTGSNEKLFF	TGTGCCAGCAGGGGGACAGGGTCTAATGAAAAACTGTTTTTT
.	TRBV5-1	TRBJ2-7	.	CASSLGQIHYEQYF	TGCGCCAGCAGCTTGGGACAGATCCACTACGAGCAGTACTTC
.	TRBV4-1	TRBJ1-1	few	CASSTTGSRKNTEAFF	TGCGCCAGCAGCACAACCGGGTCGAGGAAGAACACTGAAGCTTTCTTT
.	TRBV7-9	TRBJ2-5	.	CASSFTGRETQYF	TGTGCCAGCAGCTTTACAGGGCGAGAGACCCAGTACTTC
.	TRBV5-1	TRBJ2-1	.	CASSVYRDNEQFF	TGCGCCAGCAGCGTATACAGGGATAATGAGCAGTTCTTC
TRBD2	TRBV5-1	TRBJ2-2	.	CASSTGGTSLTGELFF	TGCGCCAGCAGCACGGGAGGGACTAGCCTCACCGGGGAGCTGTTTTTT
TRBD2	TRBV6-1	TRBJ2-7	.	CASIISSGSAYEQYF	TGTGCCAGCATTATTAGTAGCGGGAGTGCTTACGAGCAGTACTTC
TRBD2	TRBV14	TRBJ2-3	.	CASSQRLAGSTDTQYF	TGTGCCAGCAGCCAACGACTAGCGGGAAGCACAGATACGCAGTATTTT
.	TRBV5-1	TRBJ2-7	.	CASSAGYEQYF	TGCGCCAGCAGCGCGGGCTACGAGCAGTACTTC
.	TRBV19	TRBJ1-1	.	CASSIGIRAEAFF	TGTGCCAGTAGTATAGGTATCAGGGCTGAAGCTTTCTTT
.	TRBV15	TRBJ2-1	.	CATSTGFGPGQTQFF	TGTGCCACCAGCACCGGCTTTGGGCCGGGACAAACTCAGTTCTTC
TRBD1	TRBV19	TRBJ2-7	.	CASSRRDRGSEQYF	TGTGCCAGTAGCCGCCGGGACAGGGGATCCGAGCAGTACTTC
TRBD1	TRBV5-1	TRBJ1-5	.	CASSSLRQGAGNQPQHF	TGCGCCAGCAGCTCCCTACGACAGGGGGCAGGAAATCAGCCCCAGCATTTT